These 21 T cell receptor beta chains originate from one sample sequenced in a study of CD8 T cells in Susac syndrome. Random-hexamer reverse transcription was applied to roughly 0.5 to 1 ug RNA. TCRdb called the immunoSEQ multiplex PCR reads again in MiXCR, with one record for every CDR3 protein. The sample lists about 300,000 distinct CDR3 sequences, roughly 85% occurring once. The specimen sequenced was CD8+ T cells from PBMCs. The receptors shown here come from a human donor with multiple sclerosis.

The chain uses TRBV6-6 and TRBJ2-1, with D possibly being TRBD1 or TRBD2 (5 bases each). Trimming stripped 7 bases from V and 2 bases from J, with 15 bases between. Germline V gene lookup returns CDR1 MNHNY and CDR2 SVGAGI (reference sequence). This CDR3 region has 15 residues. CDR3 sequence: CASITTGRPYNEQFF. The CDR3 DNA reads TGTGCCAGCATCACAACGGGGCGCCCCTACAATGAGCAGTTCTTC.

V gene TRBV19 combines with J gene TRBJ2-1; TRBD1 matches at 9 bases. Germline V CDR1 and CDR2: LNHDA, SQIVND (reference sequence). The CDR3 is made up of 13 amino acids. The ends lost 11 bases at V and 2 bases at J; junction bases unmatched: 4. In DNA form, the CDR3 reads TGTGCCTCTGGGGACAGGGCCTACAATGAGCAGTTCTTC. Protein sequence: CASGDRAYNEQFF.

The CDR3: CASSFSATDTQYF. For the CDR3, the DNA is TGTGCCAGCAGTTTTTCGGCCACAGATACGCAGTATTTT. The chain employs TRBV27 and TRBJ2-3; D call uncertain. CDR1 MNHEY and CDR2 SMNVEV come from the germline V gene (reference sequence). This CDR3 is 13 amino acids long. With 3 bases removed from V and 2 bases from J, the gap between germline ends came to 6 bases.

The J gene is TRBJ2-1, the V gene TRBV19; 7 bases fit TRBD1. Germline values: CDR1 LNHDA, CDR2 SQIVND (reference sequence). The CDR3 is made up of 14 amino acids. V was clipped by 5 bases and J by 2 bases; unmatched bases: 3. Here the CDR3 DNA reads TGTGCCAGTAGTCCGACAGGGACCTACAATGAGCAGTTCTTC. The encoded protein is CASSPTGTYNEQFF.

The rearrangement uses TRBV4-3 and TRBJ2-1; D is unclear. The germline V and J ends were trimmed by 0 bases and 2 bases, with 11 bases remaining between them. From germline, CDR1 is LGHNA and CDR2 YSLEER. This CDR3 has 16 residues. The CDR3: CASSQDPRTTYNEQFF. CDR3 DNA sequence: TGCGCCAGCAGCCAAGATCCCCGGACGACCTACAATGAGCAGTTCTTC.

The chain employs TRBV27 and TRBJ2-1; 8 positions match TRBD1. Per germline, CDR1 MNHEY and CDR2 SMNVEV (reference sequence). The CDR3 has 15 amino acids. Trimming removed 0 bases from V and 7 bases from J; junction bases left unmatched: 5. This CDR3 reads CASSLSRTGRNEQFF. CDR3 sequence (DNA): TGTGCCAGCAGTTTATCCAGGACAGGGCGAAATGAGCAGTTCTTC.

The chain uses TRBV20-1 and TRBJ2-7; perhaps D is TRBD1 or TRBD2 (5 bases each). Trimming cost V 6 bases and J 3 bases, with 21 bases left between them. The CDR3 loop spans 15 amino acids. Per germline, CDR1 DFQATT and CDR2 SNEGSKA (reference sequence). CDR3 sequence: CSAKRGEQSYYEQYF. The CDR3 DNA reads TGCAGTGCCAAGAGAGGGGAACAGAGCTACTACGAGCAGTACTTC.

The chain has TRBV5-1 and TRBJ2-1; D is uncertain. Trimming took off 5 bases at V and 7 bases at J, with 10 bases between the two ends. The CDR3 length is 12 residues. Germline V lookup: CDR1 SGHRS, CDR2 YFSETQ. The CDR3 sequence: CASRDQVNEQFF. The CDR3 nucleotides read TGCGCCAGCAGAGACCAAGTAAATGAGCAGTTCTTC. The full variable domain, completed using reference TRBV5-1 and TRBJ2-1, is KAGVTQTPRYLIKTRGQQVTLSCSPISGHRSVSWYQQTPGQGLQFLFEYFSETQRNKGNFPGRFSGRQFSNSRSEMNVSTLELGDSALYLCASRDQVNEQFFGPGTRLTVL.

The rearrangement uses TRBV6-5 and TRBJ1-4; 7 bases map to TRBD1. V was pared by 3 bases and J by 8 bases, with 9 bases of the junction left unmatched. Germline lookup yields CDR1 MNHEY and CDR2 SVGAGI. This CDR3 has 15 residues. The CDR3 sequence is CASSYSGGVWEKLFF. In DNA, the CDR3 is TGTGCCAGCAGTTATTCAGGGGGAGTTTGGGAAAAACTGTTTTTT.

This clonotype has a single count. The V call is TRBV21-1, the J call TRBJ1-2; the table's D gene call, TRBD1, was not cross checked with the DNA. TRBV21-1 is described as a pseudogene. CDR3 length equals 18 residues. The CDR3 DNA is TGTGCCAGCAGCAAAGTGGAAACAGGGGGCGAGGCGAACTATGGCTACACCTTC. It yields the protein CASSKVETGGEANYGYTF.

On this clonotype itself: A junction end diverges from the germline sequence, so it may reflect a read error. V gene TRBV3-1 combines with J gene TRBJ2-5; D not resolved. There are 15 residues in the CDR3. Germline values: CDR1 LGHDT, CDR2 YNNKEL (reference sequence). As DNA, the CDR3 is TGTGCCAGCAGCCAAACTCCGGGCTCCCCAGAGGCCCAGTACTTC. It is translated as CASSQTPGSPEAQYF.

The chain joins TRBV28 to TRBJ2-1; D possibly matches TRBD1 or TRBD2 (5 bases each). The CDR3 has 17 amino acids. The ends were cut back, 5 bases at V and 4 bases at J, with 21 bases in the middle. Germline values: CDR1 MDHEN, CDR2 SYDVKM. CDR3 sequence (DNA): TGTGCCAGCAGTCCCATTATTGTCCGGGACGGATACAATGAGCAGTTCTTC. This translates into CASSPIIVRDGYNEQFF.

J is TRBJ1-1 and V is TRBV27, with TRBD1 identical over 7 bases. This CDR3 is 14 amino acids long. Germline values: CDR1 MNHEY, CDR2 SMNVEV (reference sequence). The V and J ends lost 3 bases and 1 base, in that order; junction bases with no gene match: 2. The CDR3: CASSFGTANTEAFF. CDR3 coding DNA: TGTGCCAGCAGTTTCGGGACAGCGAACACTGAAGCTTTCTTT.

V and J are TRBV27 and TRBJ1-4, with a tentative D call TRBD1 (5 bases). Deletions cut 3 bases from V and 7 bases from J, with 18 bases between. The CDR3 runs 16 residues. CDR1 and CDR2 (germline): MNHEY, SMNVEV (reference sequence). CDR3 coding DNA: TGTGCCAGCAGTTTCTTAGGGACCTCGCCTGGTGAAAAACTGTTTTTT. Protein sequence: CASSFLGTSPGEKLFF.

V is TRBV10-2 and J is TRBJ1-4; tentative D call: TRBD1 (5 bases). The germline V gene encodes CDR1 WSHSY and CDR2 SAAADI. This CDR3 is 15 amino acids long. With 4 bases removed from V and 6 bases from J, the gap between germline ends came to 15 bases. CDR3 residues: CASSGFKTADEKLFF. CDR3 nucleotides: TGCGCCAGCAGTGGATTTAAGACAGCGGATGAAAAACTGTTTTTT.

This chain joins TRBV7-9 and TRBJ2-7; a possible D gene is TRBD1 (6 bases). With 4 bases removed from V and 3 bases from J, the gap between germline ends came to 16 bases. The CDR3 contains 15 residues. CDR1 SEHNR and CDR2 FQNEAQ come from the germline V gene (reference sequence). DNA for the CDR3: TGTGCCAGCAGCTCGCATTCCGGGACAATCTACGAGCAGTACTTC. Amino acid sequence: CASSSHSGTIYEQYF.

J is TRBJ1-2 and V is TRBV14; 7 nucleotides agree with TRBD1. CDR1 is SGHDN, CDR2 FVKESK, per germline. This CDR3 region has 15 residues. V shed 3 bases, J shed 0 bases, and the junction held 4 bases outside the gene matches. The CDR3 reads CASSQWTGANYGYTF. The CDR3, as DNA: TGTGCCAGCAGCCAGTGGACAGGAGCTAACTATGGCTACACCTTC.

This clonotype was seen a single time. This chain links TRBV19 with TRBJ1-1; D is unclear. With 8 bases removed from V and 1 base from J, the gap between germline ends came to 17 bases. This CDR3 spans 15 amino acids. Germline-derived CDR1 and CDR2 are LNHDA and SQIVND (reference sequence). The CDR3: CASRLSSDGNTEAFF. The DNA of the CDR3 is TGTGCCAGTCGACTTTCGTCGGACGGGAACACTGAAGCTTTCTTT.

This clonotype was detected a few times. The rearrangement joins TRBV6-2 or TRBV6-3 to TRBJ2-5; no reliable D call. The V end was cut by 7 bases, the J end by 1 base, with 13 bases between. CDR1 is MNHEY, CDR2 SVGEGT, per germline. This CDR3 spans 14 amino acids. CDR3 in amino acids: CASTNEDFQETQYF. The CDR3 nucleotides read TGTGCCAGCACCAACGAAGATTTCCAAGAGACCCAGTACTTC.

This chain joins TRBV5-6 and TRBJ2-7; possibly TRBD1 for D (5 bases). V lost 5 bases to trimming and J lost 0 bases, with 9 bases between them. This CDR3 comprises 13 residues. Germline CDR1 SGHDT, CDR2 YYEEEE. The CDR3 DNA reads TGTGCCAGCAGTGCCGACAGCTCCTACGAGCAGTACTTC. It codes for CASSADSSYEQYF.

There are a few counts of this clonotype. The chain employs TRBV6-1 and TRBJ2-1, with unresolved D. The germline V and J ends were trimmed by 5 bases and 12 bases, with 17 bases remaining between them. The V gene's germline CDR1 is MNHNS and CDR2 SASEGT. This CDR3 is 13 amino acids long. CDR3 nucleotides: TGTGCCAGCAGTTCGTATGACTGGACCCTGCAGTTCTTC. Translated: CASSSYDWTLQFF.